Sequencing of this T cell receptor beta chain was carried out in a study of PD-1 blockade in mismatch repair-deficient tumors. Study-wide context: Patients had approximately 13 mismatch repair-deficient cancer types and were previously treated and progressing.

The data were produced by immunoSEQ multiplex PCR, yet TCRdb's version contains in-frame clones alone and is incomplete. The table includes around 62,000 clones, around 73% detected once. Points on this clone: Its specificity is unknown.

All patients were mismatch repair deficient, assessed by either PCR or immunohistochemistry. The TCR-sequenced patients were a few responders to pembrolizumab. There are 13 residues in the CDR3. CDR1 MNHEY and CDR2 SVGAGI come from the germline V gene. Between the trimmed V and J ends, which lost 7 bases and 4 bases, there was a span of 10 bases. Study findings and constraints: Tumor-resident clones, often undetectable pretreatment in blood, expanded then contracted after pembrolizumab.

The chain links TRBV6-5 to TRBJ2-2; D perhaps matches TRBD1 (5 bases). Sequenced material: peripheral blood, taken 2 weeks after starting pembrolizumab. The sequence came from an adult with mismatch repair-deficient cancer. This chain's CDR3 is CASIGQFTGELFF. The CDR3 coding sequence is TGTGCCAGCATCGGACAATTCACCGGGGAGCTGTTTTTT.